The T cell receptor (beta chain) described here comes from a study of blood T cell repertoires in COVID-19. Profiled with immunoSEQ multiplex PCR; TCRdb holds only in-frame clones, not every one. The sample holds 140,000 or so clones; just under 85% are singletons and the top ten take roughly 6.2%. Germline CDR1 reads MNHEY; CDR2 reads SMNVEV (reference sequence). The V segment lost 5 bases and the J segment 0 bases; nucleotides outside the gene matches: 9. The CDR3 is made up of 16 amino acids. The V and J genes are TRBV27 and TRBJ2-7, with TRBD2 matching 8 bases. Sequenced material: PBMCs or T cells enriched from blood (not recorded which). The sequence was obtained from a woman aged 40 to 49 who had recovered from COVID-19. The CDR3 loop is CASSPGGGRTSYEQYF. In DNA, the CDR3 is TGTGCCAGCAGTCCGGGGGGGGGTAGGACCTCCTACGAGCAGTACTTC.